This is a list of T cell receptor beta chains from one sample in a study of T-cell reconstitution after alpha-beta-depleted transplantation in children. TCRdb itself ran the PCR reads through MiXCR, one entry per CDR3 protein. The sample consists of roughly 570,000 distinct CDR3 sequences, 25% to 30% of them appearing once. The input for sequencing was PBMCs, taken before TCRalphabeta/CD19-depleted stem cell transplant. The receptor set was obtained from a boy less than two years old with Wiskott-Aldrich syndrome, due to receive a stem cell transplant. The CDR3 runs from the conserved cysteine through the conserved F or W. The D gene is left open where the match is weak. Clone size is not always given. Where it is, it says once, few, many or a class for expanded clones.

cdr3_length d_call j_call clone_size v_call cdr3_nt cdr3_aa
14 TRBD2 TRBJ2-3 - TRBV20-1 TGCAGTGCCTTTCGGACTAGCGGGAAGGATACGCAGTATTTT CSAFRTSGKDTQYF
12 - TRBJ1-1 once TRBV19 TGTGCCAGTAGTATTTCGACTAGTGAAGCTTTCTTT CASSISTSEAFF
16 - TRBJ2-1 - TRBV11-2 TGTGCCAGCAGCTTAGTATATTGGACACTTTACAATGAGCAGTTCTTC CASSLVYWTLYNEQFF
16 TRBD2 TRBJ2-5 few TRBV5-1 TGCGCCAGCAGCCCGCTACTAGCGGGGATACAAGAGACCCAGTACTTC CASSPLLAGIQETQYF
14 - TRBJ2-5 few TRBV6-1 TGTGCCAGCAGGAAGAGGGAATTTCAAGAGACCCAGTACTTC CASRKREFQETQYF
14 - TRBJ2-2 - TRBV29-1 TGCAGCGCAGAGGTGGGGGCCGGCACCGGGGAGCTGTTTTTT CSAEVGAGTGELFF
15 - TRBJ2-5 - TRBV28 TGTGCCAGCAGTGGGGGGATAAGGGCCCAAGAGACCCAGTACTTC CASSGGIRAQETQYF
14 - TRBJ2-5 - TRBV20-1 TGCAGTGCCCTCGTGGTGGTATTGGGGGAGACCCAGTACTTC CSALVVVLGETQYF
14 - TRBJ2-3 - TRBV6-1 TGTGCCAGCAGTGTGGGGGGGCACACAGATACGCAGTATTTT CASSVGGHTDTQYF
14 TRBD2 TRBJ2-1 - TRBV5-1 TGCGCCAGCAGCTTGGAGGGCGGGAGTAATGAGCAGTTCTTC CASSLEGGSNEQFF
13 - TRBJ1-5 - TRBV28 TGTGCCAGCAGTTTATGGAGACCGCGGAACCAGCATTTT CASSLWRPRNQHF
13 TRBD1 TRBJ1-4 - TRBV20-1 TGCAGTGCTCCCGGGACAGGGGTTGAAAAACTGTTTTTT CSAPGTGVEKLFF
13 TRBD1 TRBJ1-1 - TRBV6-5 TGTGCCAGCACGGACAGGGTCGGAACTGAAGCTTTCTTT CASTDRVGTEAFF
14 - TRBJ2-5 few TRBV7-2 TGTGCCAGCAGCTCGACATACGGTGGGGAGACCCAGTACTTC CASSSTYGGETQYF
14 TRBD1 TRBJ2-1 - TRBV29-1 TGCAGCGTTGACCGGGACAGGGCCTACAATGAGCAGTTCTTC CSVDRDRAYNEQFF
14 - TRBJ1-1 few TRBV28 TGTGCCAGCAGTCCGGACTCCATGAACACTGAAGCTTTCTTT CASSPDSMNTEAFF
15 TRBD1 TRBJ1-3 few TRBV5-1 TGCGCCAGCAGCCACGGGACAGCTATCGGAAACACCATATATTTT CASSHGTAIGNTIYF
17 TRBD2 TRBJ2-1 - TRBV12-3/TRBV12-4 TGTGCCAGCAGCAAGACTAGCGGGAAAGGTTCGTACAATGAGCAGTTCTTC CASSKTSGKGSYNEQFF
13 TRBD1 TRBJ1-1 - TRBV2 TGTGCCAGCAGCCTCGACAGGGCCACTGAAGCTTTCTTT CASSLDRATEAFF
13 - TRBJ2-5 many TRBV5-1 TGTGCCAGCAGCCCTTCCCCCCAAGAGACCCAGTACTTC CASSPSPQETQYF
18 TRBD2 TRBJ2-1 once TRBV7-2 TGTGCCAGCAGCTTACCCCTTAGCGGGAGTTGGGCCTACAATGAGCAGTTCTTC CASSLPLSGSWAYNEQFF
17 TRBD1 TRBJ2-7 - TRBV4-1 TGCGCCAGCAGCCAAGATGAAGGGGGCTACCTATCCTACGAGCAGTACTTC CASSQDEGGYLSYEQYF
12 - TRBJ2-5 - TRBV20-1 TGCAGTGCTAGGGCCCCTAGAGAGACCCAGTACTTC CSARAPRETQYF
13 TRBD1 TRBJ2-7 - TRBV20-1 TGCAGTGCCAGTCCGGGACAGGCATACGAGCAGTACTTC CSASPGQAYEQYF
12 - TRBJ2-1 - TRBV20-1 TGCAGTGCCCCGGACAGCCGCAATGAGCAGTTCTTC CSAPDSRNEQFF
14 - TRBJ2-7 once TRBV6-1 TGTGCCAGTGGCCAGGAAAGTTTCACCTACGAGCAGTACTTC CASGQESFTYEQYF
14 - TRBJ1-1 - TRBV5-1 TGCGCCAGCAGCTGGGGCTCCGTTGGGACTGAAGCTTTCTTT CASSWGSVGTEAFF
15 - TRBJ2-6 - TRBV12-3/TRBV12-4 TGTGCCAGCAGTTTAGCCAGGGCTGGGGCCAACGTCCTGACTTTC CASSLARAGANVLTF
13 - TRBJ2-3 - TRBV27 TGTGCCAGCGGGAGGTTTCGGGGAGATACGCAGTATTTT CASGRFRGDTQYF
12 - TRBJ1-2 few TRBV5-6 TGTGCCAGCAGCTCCAATAACTATGGCTACACCTTC CASSSNNYGYTF
16 - TRBJ2-6 - TRBV3-1 TGTGCCAGCAGCCAATTGACAGGCTCTGGGGCCAACGTCCTGACTTTC CASSQLTGSGANVLTF
17 - TRBJ2-1 few TRBV7-9 TGTGCCAGCAGCTTAGTAGTAGGGGCCAGGCCCTACAATGAGCAGTTCTTC CASSLVVGARPYNEQFF
12 TRBD1 TRBJ2-2 - TRBV12-3/TRBV12-4 TGTGCCAGCGATGAAGGGGGCAGGGAGCTGTTTTTT CASDEGGRELFF
19 TRBD1 TRBJ1-6 few TRBV6-4 TGTGCCAGCAGTAGAGGGACAGGGGGCTCCTCAGCCTATAATTCACCCCTCCACTTT CASSRGTGGSSAYNSPLHF
16 - TRBJ1-2 - TRBV25-1 TGTGCCAGCAGTGGCTTTAAAGGTGGGATTAGCTATGGCTACACCTTC CASSGFKGGISYGYTF
14 - TRBJ2-1 few TRBV5-1 TGCGCCAGCAGTCCCGGGACCACTGTCAATGAGCAGTTCTTC CASSPGTTVNEQFF
13 - TRBJ1-1 few TRBV12-3/TRBV12-4 TGTGCCAGCAGGTTCCTCGATAACACTGAAGCTTTCTTT CASRFLDNTEAFF
14 - TRBJ1-1 few TRBV5-1 TGCGCCAGCAGGATTCAGACCATGAACACTGAAGCTTTCTTT CASRIQTMNTEAFF
15 TRBD1 TRBJ2-1 few TRBV9 TGTGCCAGCAGCGGCCGGGACAGTAAAAGGAATGAGCAGTTCTTC CASSGRDSKRNEQFF
13 - TRBJ2-7 - TRBV12-3/TRBV12-4 TGTGCCAGCAGCCTTAACGAGATCTACGAGCAGTACTTC CASSLNEIYEQYF
14 - TRBJ2-7 - TRBV15 TGTGCCACCAGCAGAGACCTGGGGGCCTACGAGCAGTACTTC CATSRDLGAYEQYF
17 - TRBJ1-5 - TRBV28 TGTGCCAGCAGTTTAACTTCGGGGCAGCATAGCAATCAGCCCCAGCATTTT CASSLTSGQHSNQPQHF
15 - TRBJ2-1 many TRBV11-2 TGTGCCAGCAAAAAGTTCACTAGCTCCTACAATGAGCAGTTCTTC CASKKFTSSYNEQFF
14 - TRBJ2-1 once TRBV27 TGTGCCAGCAGTTTCCAGCAGAAATACAATGAGCAGTTCTTC CASSFQQKYNEQFF
16 - TRBJ1-2 few TRBV5-1 TGCGCCAGCAGCACAAACCCGGGGGCCCAGGGCTATGGCTACACCTTC CASSTNPGAQGYGYTF
13 - TRBJ1-1 few TRBV5-1 TGCGCCAGCAGCTTGGGGAAGGGTCCTGAAGCTTTCTTT CASSLGKGPEAFF
15 TRBD2 TRBJ2-3 - TRBV10-3 TGTGCCATCAGTAGCGGGAACAGGCAGAGAGATACGCAGTATTTT CAISSGNRQRDTQYF
14 TRBD2 TRBJ2-1 few TRBV20-1 TGCAGTGCTAGAGGGACTAGCTCCTACAATGAGCAGTTCTTC CSARGTSSYNEQFF
14 TRBD1 TRBJ1-1 few TRBV10-3 TGTGCCATCAGTGGGGGACAGGGGGTTGCTGAAGCTTTCTTT CAISGGQGVAEAFF
17 - TRBJ2-1 - TRBV6-5 TGTGCCAGCAGTTTTGGGGGGGCCCCTAGCTCCTACAATGAGCAGTTCTTC CASSFGGAPSSYNEQFF
12 - TRBJ2-7 - TRBV7-2 TGTGCCAGCAGCTCCTCAGACTACGAGCAGTACTTC CASSSSDYEQYF
16 TRBD2 TRBJ2-1 - TRBV5-1 TGCGCCAGCAGCGGGGGGACTAGCGGACTATACAATGAGCAGTTCTTC CASSGGTSGLYNEQFF
16 TRBD1 TRBJ2-1 - TRBV25-1 TGTGCCAGCGCCCCTCAGCAGGGGGCTGTCTACAATGAGCAGTTCTTC CASAPQQGAVYNEQFF
15 - TRBJ1-1 - TRBV29-1 TGCAGCGTTGTTCACGGAAGTGGTATGAACACTGAAGCTTTCTTT CSVVHGSGMNTEAFF
16 TRBD1 TRBJ2-3 - TRBV12-3/TRBV12-4 TGTGCCAGCAGAGGTTTCGGACAGGGAGAAACAGATACGCAGTATTTT CASRGFGQGETDTQYF
15 TRBD2 TRBJ2-7 - TRBV28 TGTGCCAGCAGCCCCCCGGGGGGGAGGCGCCACGAGCAGTACTTC CASSPPGGRRHEQYF
13 - TRBJ1-5 - TRBV20-1 TGCAGTGCAGGGGGGCTGGGCAATCAGCCCCAGCATTTT CSAGGLGNQPQHF
15 - TRBJ2-3 few TRBV30 TGTGCCTGGAGCGCGGCGCCCAGGGTCACAGATACGCAGTATTTT CAWSAAPRVTDTQYF
15 - TRBJ2-5 - TRBV15 TGTGCCACCAGCAGAGACTCTAGGGCCGGAGAGACCCAGTACTTC CATSRDSRAGETQYF